This TCR beta chain appears in the sequencing data of a study of blood T cell repertoires in COVID-19. Study as a whole: Researchers got acute and convalescent COVID-19 samples from the United States, Italy and Spain. Sources were T cells, B-cell-depleted T cells, or PBMCs; the material itself was cDNA or gDNA.

Recovered Cohort 3 donors showed two negative PCRs, clearance, or symptom resolution. Libraries were prepared by immunoSEQ multiplex PCR; TCRdb keeps only in-frame clonotypes and omits some of them. Counted here are around 300,000 clones, over 85% occurring once; the ten biggest clones make up roughly 10%. The CDR3 is 14 residues long. The germline V gene has CDR1 MNHEY and CDR2 SVGAGI. V was shortened by 7 bases and J by 5 bases, with 12 bases between the two germline ends. This clonotype originated in a woman aged 30 to 39 who had recovered from COVID-19. The material sequenced was PBMCs or T cells enriched from blood (not recorded which). This chain joins TRBV6-5 and TRBJ1-6; D ambiguous. CDR3 in amino acids: CASTRTENNSPLHF. The CDR3 nucleotides read TGTGCCAGCACTAGAACCGAGAATAATTCACCCCTCCACTTT.